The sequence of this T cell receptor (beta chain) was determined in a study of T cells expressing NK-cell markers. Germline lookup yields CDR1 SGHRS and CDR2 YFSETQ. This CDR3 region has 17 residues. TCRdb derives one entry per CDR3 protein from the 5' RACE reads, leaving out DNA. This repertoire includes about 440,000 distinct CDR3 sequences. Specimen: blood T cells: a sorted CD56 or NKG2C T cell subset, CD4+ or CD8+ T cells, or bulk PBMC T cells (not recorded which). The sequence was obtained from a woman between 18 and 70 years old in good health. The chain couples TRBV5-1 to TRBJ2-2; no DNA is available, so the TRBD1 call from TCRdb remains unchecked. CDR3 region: CASSLPSDGGATGELFF.